This T cell receptor (beta chain) was profiled in a study of T-cell memory formation after mild COVID-19. Study results and limitations: Clones from the second wave (peaking day 37) had unconfirmed SARS-CoV-2 specificity. Mainly in CM and EM were contracting CD4+ clones; CD8+ were in EMRA. Some clones that responded turned up in pre-infection memory, which suggests that cross-reactive memory joined in.

TCR alpha and TCR beta cDNA libraries with sample barcodes and UMIs came from 5'RACE using constant-segment primers. TCRdb re-called the 5' RACE reads with MiXCR, one entry per CDR3 protein. The sample holds 300,000 to 400,000 distinct CDR3 sequences, roughly 21% seen once. The germline gives CDR1 KGHDR, CDR2 SFDVKD. Trimming stripped 5 bases from V and 10 bases from J, with 14 bases between. The length of the CDR3 is 13 residues. This clonotype has just a few counts. The target antigen is unknown. The V gene is TRBV24-1, the J gene TRBJ2-1; D is undetermined. The sample comprised PBMCs or a T cell subset sorted from them (not recorded which). This clonotype was obtained from an adult woman who had mild COVID-19 (a few samples of this study predate the infection). Cell type and time point are not known. In DNA, the CDR3 is TGTGCCACCAGTGCGGACGACTTGGGCGAGCAGTTCTTC. Translated: CATSADDLGEQFF.